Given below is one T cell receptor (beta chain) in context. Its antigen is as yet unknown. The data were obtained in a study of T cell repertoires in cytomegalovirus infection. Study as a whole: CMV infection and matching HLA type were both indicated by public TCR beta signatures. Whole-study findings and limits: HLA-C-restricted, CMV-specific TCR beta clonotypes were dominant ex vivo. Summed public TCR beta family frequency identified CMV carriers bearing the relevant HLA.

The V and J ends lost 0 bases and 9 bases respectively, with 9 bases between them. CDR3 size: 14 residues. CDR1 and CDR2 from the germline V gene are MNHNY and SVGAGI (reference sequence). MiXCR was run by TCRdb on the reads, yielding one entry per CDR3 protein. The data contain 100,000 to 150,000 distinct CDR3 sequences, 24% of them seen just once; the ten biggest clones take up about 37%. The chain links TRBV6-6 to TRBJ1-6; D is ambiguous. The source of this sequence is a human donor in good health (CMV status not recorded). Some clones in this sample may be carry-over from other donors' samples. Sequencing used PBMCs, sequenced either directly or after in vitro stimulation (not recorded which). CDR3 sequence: CASSYSTAGSPLHF. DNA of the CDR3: TGTGCCAGCAGTTACTCGACGGCGGGTTCACCCCTCCACTTT.